The rows below give T cell receptor beta chains drawn from one sample of a study of cytomegalovirus exposure and HLA in healthy donors. The repertoire was sequenced with immunoSEQ multiplex PCR; TCRdb's copy has only in-frame clones and lacks some. The sample totals 200,000 to 250,000 clones. Sequenced material: PBMCs. The source is a girl aged 2 to 10 in good health and CMV-seropositive. Both conserved end residues are part of each CDR3. The D gene is left open where the match is weak.

V,J,D,DNA,CDR3
TRBV4-1,TRBJ1-1,TRBD1,TGCGCCAGCTCCGAGGGGGCGCCTAAGAAGGCTTTCTTT,CASSEGAPKKAFF
TRBV4-1,TRBJ2-7,NA,TGCGCCAGCAGCCAAGATCTTGCGGGGTTAATCTCCTACGAGCAGTACTTC,CASSQDLAGLISYEQYF
TRBV5-1,TRBJ1-1,TRBD1,TGCGCCAGCAGCTTGGGTACGACAGGGGGGGTCACTGAAGCTTTCTTT,CASSLGTTGGVTEAFF
TRBV18,TRBJ1-4,NA,TGTGCCAGCTCACTCAAGGCCCCAGTTACAGGGACGGGTAATGAAAAACTGTTTTTT,CASSLKAPVTGTGNEKLFF
TRBV6-5,TRBJ1-1,NA,TGTGCCAGCAGTTACCGGGGGTACAGTTTGAACACTGAAGCTTTCTTT,CASSYRGYSLNTEAFF
TRBV5-6,TRBJ2-7,TRBD1,TGTGCCAGCAGCCATCCCCCGGGACAGGGGAACTACGAGCAGTACTTC,CASSHPPGQGNYEQYF
TRBV7-2,TRBJ2-1,TRBD1,TGTGCCAGCAGCTTAGGTGACAGGGACAATGAGCAGTTCTTC,CASSLGDRDNEQFF
TRBV9,TRBJ1-2,NA,TGTGCCAGCAGCGTGGCTGGGGGCGGCGGCTACACCTTC,CASSVAGGGGYTF
TRBV14,TRBJ1-4,TRBD1,TGTGCCAGCAGCCGGGGACAGGGGGCCGAAAAACTGTTTTTT,CASSRGQGAEKLFF
TRBV18,TRBJ2-1,NA,TGTGCCAGCTCAGCTCAGGGTAGCACCTACAATGAGCAGTTCTTC,CASSAQGSTYNEQFF
TRBV2,TRBJ1-2,NA,TGTGCCAGCCAGGCAGCAAAATACGACTATGGCTACACCTTC,CASQAAKYDYGYTF
TRBV19,TRBJ2-2,TRBD1,TGTGCCACTATAGAGAGGGGGCAAAGCGGGGAGCTGTTTTTT,CATIERGQSGELFF
TRBV25-1,TRBJ2-1,TRBD2,TGTGCCAGCAGTCCTCCGGGACTAGCGGGAGGCAATGAGCAGTTCTTC,CASSPPGLAGGNEQFF
TRBV5-1,TRBJ1-6,NA,TGCGCCAGCAGCTTGCAGGGACACGATAATTCACCCCTCCACTTT,CASSLQGHDNSPLHF
TRBV5-4,TRBJ2-7,TRBD1,TGTGCCAGCAGCTTGGTTGGGACAGGGGGTAACGAGCAGTACTTC,CASSLVGTGGNEQYF
TRBV6-5,TRBJ1-2,NA,TGTGCCAGCAGTTACTTTCCGGACAGAAACTATGGCTACACCTTC,CASSYFPDRNYGYTF
TRBV6-4,TRBJ1-5,NA,TGTGCCAGCACCCGGGGTGGCCAGCATTTT,CASTRGGQHF
TRBV27,TRBJ2-5,TRBD1,TGTGCCAGCAGTCCGGGACAGGGCCCGGGGGTGACCCAGTACTTC,CASSPGQGPGVTQYF
TRBV21-1,TRBJ2-3,NA,TGTGCCAGCAGCAACAGGGACTATACGCAGTATTTT,CASSNRDYTQYF
TRBV18,TRBJ1-3,NA,TGTGCCAGCTCACCCGTAGGGGCAACAAACACCATATATTTT,CASSPVGATNTIYF
TRBV7-2,TRBJ2-5,TRBD2,TGTGCCAGCAGCTTAGGGAGCGGGAGAGCGGAGACCCAGTACTTC,CASSLGSGRAETQYF
TRBV12-2,TRBJ2-5,NA,TGTGCAAGTCGCTCCTTGAGAGCTAGACCCGATAAGATGGAGACCCAGTACTTC,CASRSLRARPDKMETQYF
TRBV27,TRBJ2-7,TRBD2,TGTGCCAGCAGTACACTAGCGACAGACTACGAGCAGTACTTC,CASSTLATDYEQYF
TRBV9,TRBJ2-5,NA,TGTGCCAGCAGCGTAGGCTCCCACAGATACCAAGAGACCCAGTACTTC,CASSVGSHRYQETQYF
TRBV4-1,TRBJ2-7,TRBD2,TGCGCCAGCAGCCAAAGCGGGAACCACGAGCAGTACTTC,CASSQSGNHEQYF
TRBV11-2,TRBJ1-1,NA,TGTGCCAGCAGCTTCCAGGGTTGGGTGAACACTGAAGCTTTCTTT,CASSFQGWVNTEAFF
TRBV28,TRBJ1-1,TRBD1,TGTGCCAGCAGTTTAGCACAGGGGTTGACTGAAGCTTTCTTT,CASSLAQGLTEAFF
TRBV11-2,TRBJ2-3,NA,TGTGCCAGCAGCTTGGCGAGCGTTTCTCCTCCTAGCACAGATACGCAGTATTTT,CASSLASVSPPSTDTQYF
TRBV29-1,TRBJ2-3,NA,TGCAGCGTTGATCGTTCAGATACGCAGTATTTT,CSVDRSDTQYF
TRBV5-1,TRBJ1-1,TRBD1,TGCGCCAGCAGCTTGACTGGACAGGGTTTTCTCATGAACACTGAAGCTTTCTTT,CASSLTGQGFLMNTEAFF
TRBV2,TRBJ1-2,NA,TGTGCCAGCAGCCGAGAATATGGCTACACCTTC,CASSREYGYTF
TRBV19,TRBJ1-1,TRBD1,TGTGCCAGTAGTCCTCCGACAGGGATGAACACTGAAGCTTTCTTT,CASSPPTGMNTEAFF
TRBV27,TRBJ2-7,TRBD1,TGTGCCAGCATGAGGACAGGGTCCACCTACGAGCAGTACTTC,CASMRTGSTYEQYF
TRBV7-9,TRBJ2-1,NA,TGTGCCAGCAGCCTGGGTTGGGCCAATGAGCAGTTCTTC,CASSLGWANEQFF
TRBV5-4,TRBJ1-1,NA,TGTGCCAGCAGCAAACAGGCGAACACTGAAGCTTTCTTT,CASSKQANTEAFF
TRBV10-2,TRBJ2-7,TRBD2,TGCGCCAGTACCGGGGGGGGCTACGAGCAGTACTTC,CASTGGGYEQYF
TRBV14,TRBJ1-1,NA,TGTGCCAGCAGCCCAGCAGGGCGGAACACTGAAGCTTTCTTT,CASSPAGRNTEAFF
TRBV29-1,TRBJ2-7,TRBD1,TGCAGCGCTAGAGCAGGGGGCGACTACGAGCAGTACTTC,CSARAGGDYEQYF
TRBV28,TRBJ2-7,NA,TGTGCCAGCGCCACCGCGGGACAGCCCGCCTCCTACGAGCAGTACTTC,CASATAGQPASYEQYF
TRBV28,TRBJ2-1,NA,TGTGCCAGCAGTTTGAGGGGGAGGGCGTGGGACAATGAGCAGTTCTTC,CASSLRGRAWDNEQFF
TRBV5-8,TRBJ2-1,NA,TGTGCCAGCAGCGCGTATACAGGGTCTGAGCAGTTCTTC,CASSAYTGSEQFF
TRBV5-1,TRBJ2-5,TRBD2,TGCGCCAGCAGCCACGCCCGCGTAGCGGGAGGGTCGTACCAAGAGACCCAGTACTTC,CASSHARVAGGSYQETQYF